The 5 T cell receptor beta chains below all came from one sample that was sequenced in a study of identical twins (dated by TCRdb to the mid-2010s). Libraries were built with 5' RACE. The sequencer was an Illumina HiSeq 2000. Using fastp at Q25 and MiXCR, TCRdb reprocessed the public reads and kept productive beta chains. All rows with the same CDR3 protein become a single entry with the most common DNA and genes. The sample table records hundreds of thousands of distinct CDR3 sequences; more than 9% of these occur just once. The ten largest clones take up around 1.5% of the sample. These same records also appear under a second study, on yellow fever vaccine responses in identical twins.

The source material was PBMCs. The receptors were sampled from a woman between 18 and 30 years old in good health.

This sequence joins TRBV6-4 and TRBJ2-3; 8 bases agree with TRBD2. Germline-derived CDR1 and CDR2 are MRHNA and SNTAGT. Losses at the gene ends were 2 bases for V and 1 base for J; bases not matched to a gene: 2. The CDR3 totals 15 residues. The CDR3 region is CASSDQLAGTDTQYF. The CDR3, as DNA: TGTGCCAGCAGTGACCAACTAGCGGGCACAGATACGCAGTATTTT.

This clonotype has more than one count but fewer than ten. The chain is built from TRBV6-5 and TRBJ2-3, with TRBD2 identical over 10 bases. CDR1 and CDR2 (germline): MNHEY, SVGAGI. Trimming took 0 bases from V and 0 from J; bases not matched to a gene: 3. CDR3 length: 17 amino acids. DNA of the CDR3: TGTGCCAGCAGTTACTCGGCTAGCGGGAGTAGCACAGATACGCAGTATTTT. Protein: CASSYSASGSSTDTQYF.

This rearrangement joins TRBV2 to TRBJ2-7; 7 bases agree with TRBD1. Germline CDR1 SNHLY, CDR2 FYNNEI. The CDR3 is made up of 13 amino acids. V gave up 5 bases and J gave up 2 bases; unmatched junction bases: 3. The CDR3 nucleotides read TGTGCCAGCAGTTCGGGACAGCCCTACGAGCAGTACGTC. Translating gives CASSSGQPYEQYV.

The chain couples TRBV3-1 to TRBJ2-5; 8 positions match TRBD1. The CDR3 has 15 amino acids. CDR1 LGHDT and CDR2 YNNKEL come from the germline V gene (reference sequence). V shed 0 bases, J shed 3 bases, and the junction held 3 bases outside the gene matches. CDR3 sequence (DNA): TGTGCCAGCAGCCAAGAGGGACAGGACGAAGAGACCCAGTACTTC. Residues: CASSQEGQDEETQYF.

The chain is built from TRBV11-2 and TRBJ1-4; D not resolved. V was shortened by 3 bases and J by 13 bases, with 15 bases between the two germline ends. Germline-derived CDR1 and CDR2 are SGHAT and FQNNGV. This CDR3 contains 13 residues. The CDR3 protein is CASSLDPGVLLFF. The CDR3 DNA reads TGTGCCAGCAGCTTGGACCCTGGGGTTTTACTGTTTTTT.